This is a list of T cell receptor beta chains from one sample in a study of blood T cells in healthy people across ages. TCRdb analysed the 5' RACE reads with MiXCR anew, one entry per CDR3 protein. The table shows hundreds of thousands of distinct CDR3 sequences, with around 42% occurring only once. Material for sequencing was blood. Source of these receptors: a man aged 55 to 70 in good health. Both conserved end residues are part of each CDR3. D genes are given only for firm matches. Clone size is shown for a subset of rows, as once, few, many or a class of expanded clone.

TGTGCCAGCAGTCCCGTACCGGGACGCATTAATGAAAAACTGTTTTTT | CASSPVPGRINEKLFF | TRBJ1-4 | . | . | TRBV27
TGCAGTGCTAGAGGCCAGACAGGTAGCTCCTACGAGCAGTACTTC | CSARGQTGSSYEQYF | TRBJ2-7 | many | . | TRBV20-1
TGTGCCAGCAGGCCCCAGGCGTCAAACACCGGGGAGCTGTTTTTT | CASRPQASNTGELFF | TRBJ2-2 | . | . | TRBV5-5
TGTGCCAGCAGCCCCACAAGGCGGGAGCTGTTTTTT | CASSPTRRELFF | TRBJ2-2 | . | . | TRBV7-2
TGCAGCGTTTTAACAGGGGCCCGAGGGTTGGATACGCAGTATTTT | CSVLTGARGLDTQYF | TRBJ2-3 | . | TRBD1 | TRBV29-1
TGTGCCAGCAGTGGGAACAGGGCTGGGGCCAGCGTCCTGACTTTC | CASSGNRAGASVLTF | TRBJ2-6 | . | . | TRBV2
TGTGCCAGCAGCTTAGAGCCCCCGGGAGCTAATTCACCCCTCCACTTT | CASSLEPPGANSPLHF | TRBJ1-6 | . | . | TRBV7-2
TGTGCCAGCAGCTTAGCTTCCAGGGTTCAGAGCTATGGCTACACCTTC | CASSLASRVQSYGYTF | TRBJ1-2 | . | . | TRBV7-2
TGTGCCAGCAGTACATGGGACACAACCGAAGAGACCCAGTACTTC | CASSTWDTTEETQYF | TRBJ2-5 | . | . | TRBV6-5
TGTGCCAGCAGCTTTGACAGGGGGTCCTACGAGCAGTACTTC | CASSFDRGSYEQYF | TRBJ2-7 | many | TRBD1 | TRBV11-2
TGTGCCAGCAGCTTAGAGGGAAGGAATCAGCCCCAGCATTTT | CASSLEGRNQPQHF | TRBJ1-5 | . | . | TRBV7-9
TGTGCCAGCAGAGACCCATTAGCGGGGGGGCCGGGCTCCTACAATGAGCAGTTCTTC | CASRDPLAGGPGSYNEQFF | TRBJ2-1 | . | TRBD2 | TRBV12-3/TRBV12-4
TGTGCCAGCAGTTTAGCTCTAAACCTCCGAGGCAATGAGCAGTTCTTC | CASSLALNLRGNEQFF | TRBJ2-1 | . | . | TRBV27
TGTGCCAGCAGTTACTCTCAGACTAGAGTAAACATTCAGTACTTC | CASSYSQTRVNIQYF | TRBJ2-4 | few | . | TRBV6-2/TRBV6-3
TGCGCCAGCAGCTCTAAAGGGGAGACCCAGTACTTC | CASSSKGETQYF | TRBJ2-5 | . | . | TRBV5-1
TGTGCCAGCAGCTTTCGGACAGGGGGCGATCAGCCCCAGCATTTT | CASSFRTGGDQPQHF | TRBJ1-5 | . | TRBD1 | TRBV7-2
TGCGCCAGCAGCCATGGGGGACTAGAGAACAATGAGCAGTTCTTC | CASSHGGLENNEQFF | TRBJ2-1 | few | TRBD2 | TRBV5-1
TGTGCCAGCAGCTTAGGGACTAGCGGGGGGCCCCAAGAGACCCAGTACTTC | CASSLGTSGGPQETQYF | TRBJ2-5 | . | TRBD2 | TRBV7-6
TGCGCCAGCAGCCCCAAGTCAGGGGGCGTCACTGAAGCTTTCTTT | CASSPKSGGVTEAFF | TRBJ1-1 | . | TRBD1 | TRBV5-1
TGTGCCAGCAGTTTAAACAGGGGAGGATTGTATGGCTACACCTTC | CASSLNRGGLYGYTF | TRBJ1-2 | few | TRBD1 | TRBV28
TGTGCCAGCAGCTTAGGCTCTAGCGGGATCAATGAGCAGTTCTTC | CASSLGSSGINEQFF | TRBJ2-1 | . | TRBD2 | TRBV7-3
TGTGCCAGCAGCGGGGGCGGATCTAGCACAGATACGCAGTATTTT | CASSGGGSSTDTQYF | TRBJ2-3 | . | . | TRBV7-9
TGTGCCAGCAGTTGGACCAGAGTGAGAGCAGATATGCAGTATTTT | CASSWTRVRADMQYF | TRBJ2-3 | . | . | TRBV12-3/TRBV12-4
TGCAGCGGCCTAACAGGGGACTATGGCTACACCTTC | CSGLTGDYGYTF | TRBJ1-2 | few | TRBD1 | TRBV29-1
TGTGCCAGCAGCCCTCATCTCGCGGGGAACACCGGGGAGCTGTTTTTT | CASSPHLAGNTGELFF | TRBJ2-2 | . | . | TRBV9
TGCGCCAGCAGCCAGGAAATCTCTCCCTCAACCTACGAGCAGTACTTC | CASSQEISPSTYEQYF | TRBJ2-7 | few | . | TRBV4-3
TGCAGCGCCGCACCGGGACAGGACTACAATGAGCAGTTCTTC | CSAAPGQDYNEQFF | TRBJ2-1 | many | TRBD1 | TRBV29-1
TGCAGTGCCAAGACTAGCGGGGATCGGACAGATACGCAGTATTTT | CSAKTSGDRTDTQYF | TRBJ2-3 | . | TRBD2 | TRBV20-1
TGTGCCACCAGTGAACCGGGACAGGGGGCATTTACAGATACGCAGTATTTT | CATSEPGQGAFTDTQYF | TRBJ2-3 | . | TRBD1 | TRBV24-1
TGTGCCAGCAGCCCCCTCGATAAGACCCAGTACTTC | CASSPLDKTQYF | TRBJ2-5 | . | . | TRBV2
TGTGCCAGCAGCAAAGTTCCCCGACAGGTGCCTTTGGAGGGCGAGCAGTACTTC | CASSKVPRQVPLEGEQYF | TRBJ2-7 | . | . | TRBV21-1